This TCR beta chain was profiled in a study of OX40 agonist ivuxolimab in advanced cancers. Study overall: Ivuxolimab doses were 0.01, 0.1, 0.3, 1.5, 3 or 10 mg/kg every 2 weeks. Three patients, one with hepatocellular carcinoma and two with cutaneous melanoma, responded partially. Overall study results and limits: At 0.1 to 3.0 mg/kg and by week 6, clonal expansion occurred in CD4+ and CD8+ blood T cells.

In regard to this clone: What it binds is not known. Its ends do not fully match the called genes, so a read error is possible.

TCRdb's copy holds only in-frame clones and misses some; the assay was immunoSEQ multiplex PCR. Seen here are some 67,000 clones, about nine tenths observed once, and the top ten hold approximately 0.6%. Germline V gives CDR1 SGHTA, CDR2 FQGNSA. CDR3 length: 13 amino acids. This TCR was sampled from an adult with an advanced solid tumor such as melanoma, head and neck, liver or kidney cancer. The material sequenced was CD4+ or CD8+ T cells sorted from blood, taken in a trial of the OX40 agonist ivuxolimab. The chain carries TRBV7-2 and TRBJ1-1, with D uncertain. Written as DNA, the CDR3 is TGTGCCAGCAGCTCAACCTTGAACATTGAAGCTTTCTTT. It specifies CASSSTLNIEAFF.